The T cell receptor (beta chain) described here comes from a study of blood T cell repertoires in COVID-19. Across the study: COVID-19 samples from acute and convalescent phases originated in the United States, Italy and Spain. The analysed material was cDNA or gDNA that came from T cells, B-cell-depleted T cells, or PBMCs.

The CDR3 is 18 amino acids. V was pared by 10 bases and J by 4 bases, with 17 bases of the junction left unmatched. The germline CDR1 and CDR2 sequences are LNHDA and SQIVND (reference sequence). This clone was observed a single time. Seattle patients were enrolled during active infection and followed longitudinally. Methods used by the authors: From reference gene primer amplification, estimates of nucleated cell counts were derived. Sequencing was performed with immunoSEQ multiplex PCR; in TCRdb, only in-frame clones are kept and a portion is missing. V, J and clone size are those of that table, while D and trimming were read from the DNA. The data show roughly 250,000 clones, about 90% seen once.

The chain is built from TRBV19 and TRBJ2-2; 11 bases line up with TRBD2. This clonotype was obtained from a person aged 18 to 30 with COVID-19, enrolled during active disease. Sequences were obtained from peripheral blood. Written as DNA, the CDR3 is TGTGCCACCCAGGGAATAGTTAGCGGGAGGGAGAGCACCGGGGAGCTGTTTTTT. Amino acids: CATQGIVSGRESTGELFF.